This T cell receptor (beta chain) is drawn from a study of spatial heterogeneity in lung cancer. Study-level information: The count of detected beta-chain sequences consistently exceeded that of alpha-chain sequences.

Time point given: sample taken at primary tumor resection. This clonotype showed up many times. Its target is not known. General study results and limits: Counts of expanded alpha and beta TCRs within tumors tracked the tumor nonsynonymous mutation count.

V lost 1 base and J lost 6; bases outside the gene matches: 7. This CDR3 contains 15 residues. Germline CDR1 and CDR2: SGHTA and FQGNSA. All TCR cDNA molecules were individually tagged with a unique molecular identifier. TCRdb recomputed calls from the 5' RACE reads with MiXCR, one row per CDR3 protein. In the table there are around 18,000 distinct CDR3 sequences, about 6% of which are singletons. Sequencing was performed on lung tumor tissue, taken at surgery. This TCR came from a female donor with early-stage non-small cell lung cancer. The chain carries TRBV7-2 and TRBJ1-2, with TRBD1 matching 8 bases. The CDR3 sequence is CASSLVAGGGDGYTF. The CDR3 DNA is TGTGCCAGCAGCTTAGTGGCAGGGGGCGGCGATGGCTACACCTTC.